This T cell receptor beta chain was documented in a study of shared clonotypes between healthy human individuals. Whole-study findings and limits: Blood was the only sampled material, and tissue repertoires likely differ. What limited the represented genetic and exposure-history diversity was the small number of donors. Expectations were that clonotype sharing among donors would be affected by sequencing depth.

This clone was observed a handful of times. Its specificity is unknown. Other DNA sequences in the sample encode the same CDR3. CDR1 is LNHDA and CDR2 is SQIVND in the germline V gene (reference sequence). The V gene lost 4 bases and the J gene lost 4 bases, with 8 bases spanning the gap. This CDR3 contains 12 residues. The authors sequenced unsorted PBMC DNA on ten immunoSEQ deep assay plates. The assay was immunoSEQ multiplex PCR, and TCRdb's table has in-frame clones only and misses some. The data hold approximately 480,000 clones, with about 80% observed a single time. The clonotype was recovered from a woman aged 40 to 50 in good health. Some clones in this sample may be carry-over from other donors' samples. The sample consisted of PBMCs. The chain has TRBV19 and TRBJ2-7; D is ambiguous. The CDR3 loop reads CASSTSSYEQYF. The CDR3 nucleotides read TGTGCCAGTAGTACTTCCTCTTACGAGCAGTACTTC.